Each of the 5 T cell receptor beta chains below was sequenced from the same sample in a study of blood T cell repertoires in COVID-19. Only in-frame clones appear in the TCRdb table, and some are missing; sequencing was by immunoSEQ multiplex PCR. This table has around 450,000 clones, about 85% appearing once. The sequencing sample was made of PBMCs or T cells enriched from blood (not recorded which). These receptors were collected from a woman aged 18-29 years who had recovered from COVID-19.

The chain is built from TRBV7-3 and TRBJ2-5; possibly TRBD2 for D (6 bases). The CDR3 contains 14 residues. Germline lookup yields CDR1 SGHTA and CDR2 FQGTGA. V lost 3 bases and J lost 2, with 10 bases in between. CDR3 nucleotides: TGTGCCAGCAGCTTGGGCGGGGATCAAGAGACCCAGTACTTC. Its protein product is CASSLGGDQETQYF.

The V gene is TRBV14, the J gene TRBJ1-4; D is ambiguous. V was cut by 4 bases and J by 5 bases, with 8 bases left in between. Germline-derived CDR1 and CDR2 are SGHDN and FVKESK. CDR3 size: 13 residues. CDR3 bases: TGTGCCAGCAGCCGGGCGCAGAATGAAAAACTGTTTTTT. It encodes CASSRAQNEKLFF.

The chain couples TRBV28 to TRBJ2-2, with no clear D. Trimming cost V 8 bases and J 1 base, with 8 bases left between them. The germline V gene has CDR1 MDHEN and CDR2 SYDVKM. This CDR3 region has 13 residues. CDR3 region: CASWARNTGELFF. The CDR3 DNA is TGTGCCAGCTGGGCCCGGAACACCGGGGAGCTGTTTTTT.

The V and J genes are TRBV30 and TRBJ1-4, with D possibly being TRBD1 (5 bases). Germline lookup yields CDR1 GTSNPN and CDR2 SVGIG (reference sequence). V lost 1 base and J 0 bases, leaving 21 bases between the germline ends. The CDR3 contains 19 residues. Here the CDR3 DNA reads TGTGCCTGGAGTGGGGACCGGGACTTAGTATTTGCAACTAATGAAAAACTGTTTTTT. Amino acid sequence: CAWSGDRDLVFATNEKLFF.

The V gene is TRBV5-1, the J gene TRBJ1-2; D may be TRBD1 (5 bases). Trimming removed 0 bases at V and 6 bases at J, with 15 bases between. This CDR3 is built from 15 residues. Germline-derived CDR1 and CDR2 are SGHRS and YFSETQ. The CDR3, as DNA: TGCGCCAGCAGCTTGGAGGGAGGGGCCACTAATGGCTACACCTTC. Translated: CASSLEGGATNGYTF. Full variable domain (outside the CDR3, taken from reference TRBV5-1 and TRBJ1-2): KAGVTQTPRYLIKTRGQQVTLSCSPISGHRSVSWYQQTPGQGLQFLFEYFSETQRNKGNFPGRFSGRQFSNSRSEMNVSTLELGDSALYLCASSLEGGATNGYTFGSGTRLTVV.